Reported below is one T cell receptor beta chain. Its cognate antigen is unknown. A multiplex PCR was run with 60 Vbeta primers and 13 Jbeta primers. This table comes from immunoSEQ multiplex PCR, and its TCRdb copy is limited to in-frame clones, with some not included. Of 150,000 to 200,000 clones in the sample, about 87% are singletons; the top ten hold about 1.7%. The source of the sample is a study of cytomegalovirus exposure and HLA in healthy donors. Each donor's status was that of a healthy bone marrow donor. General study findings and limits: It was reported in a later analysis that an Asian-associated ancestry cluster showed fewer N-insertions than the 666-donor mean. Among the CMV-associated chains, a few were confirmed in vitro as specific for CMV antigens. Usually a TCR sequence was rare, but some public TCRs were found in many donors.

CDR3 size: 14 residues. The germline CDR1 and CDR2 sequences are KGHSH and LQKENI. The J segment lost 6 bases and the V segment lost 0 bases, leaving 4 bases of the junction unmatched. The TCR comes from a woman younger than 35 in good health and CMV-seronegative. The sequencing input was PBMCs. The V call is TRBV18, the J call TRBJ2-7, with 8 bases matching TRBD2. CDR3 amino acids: CASSPPGGRIEQYF. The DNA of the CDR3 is TGTGCCAGCTCACCACCCGGCGGGAGGATCGAGCAGTACTTC.